This entry lists 8 T cell receptor beta chains sequenced from one sample in a study. Tregs were sorted as CD4+CD25+CD127-/low cells. In TCRdb, the 5' RACE reads were re-called with MiXCR into one record per CDR3 protein. The sample comprises fewer than 55,000 distinct CDR3 sequences, 22% of which are singletons, and roughly 4% rests with the top ten. Sequencing was done on a sample of Tregs sorted from a lymph node. Source of these receptors: a female donor with breast cancer.

This clonotype was counted between two and nine times. The genes are TRBV3-1 and TRBJ2-1, with 8 bases aligning to TRBD2. The CDR3 length is 16 residues. J gave up 0 bases and V 6 bases, and 7 bases lay outside the gene matches. The germline CDR1 and CDR2 sequences are LGHDT and YNNKEL (reference sequence). The chain's CDR3 is CASRNSGVSSYNEQFF. The CDR3 DNA is TGTGCCAGCAGGAATAGCGGGGTCAGCTCCTACAATGAGCAGTTCTTC.

V usage is TRBV29-1 and J usage is TRBJ2-7; the D is unclear. CDR3 length: 16 amino acids. Germline V lookup: CDR1 SQVTM, CDR2 ANQGSEA. Trimming stripped 0 bases from V and 2 bases from J, with 17 bases between. CDR3 in amino acids: CSVEEFKELGTYEQYF. The CDR3 DNA follows: TGCAGCGTTGAAGAATTTAAGGAACTTGGTACCTACGAGCAGTACTTC.

Comments on this clonotype: This sequence may be a read error, since a much larger clone differs from it by one base. The V call is TRBV20-1, the J call TRBJ1-3, with unresolved D. Germline V gene data show CDR1 as DFQATT and CDR2 as SNEGSKA (reference sequence). The CDR3 sequence is 14 residues long. CDR3: CSARAGFSGNTTYF. The CDR3 DNA follows: TGCAGTGCTAGAGCCGGGTTCTCTGGAAACACCACATATTTT.

The rearrangement links TRBV15 to TRBJ2-2; D ambiguous. Germline V gene lookup returns CDR1 LNHNV and CDR2 YYDKDF (reference sequence). Trimming took 1 base from V and 3 from J, leaving 6 bases between them. There are 14 residues in the CDR3. The CDR3 region has the DNA TGTGCCACCAGCAGAGGTCTATACACCGGGGAGCTGTTTTTT. Translated: CATSRGLYTGELFF.

Comment on this clonotype: Sequence at one end of the junction differs from germline and may be a read error. The V and J genes are TRBV28 and TRBJ2-2, with 9 bases identical to TRBD1. CDR3 length equals 18 residues. From germline, CDR1 is MDHEN and CDR2 SYDVKM. CDR3 sequence: CASSLPRTGAVSTGELSF. CDR3 bases: TGTGCCAGCAGTTTACCTCGGACAGGGGCCGTTTCCACCGGGGAGCTGTCTTTT.

This clonotype has ten or more counts. V gene TRBV12-3 or TRBV12-4 combines with J gene TRBJ1-5; 9 bases are shared with TRBD1. CDR3 size: 13 residues. The J segment lost 6 bases and the V segment lost 7 bases, leaving 4 bases of the junction unmatched. The DNA for the CDR3 is TGTGCCAGCACGAGGGACAGGGCTCAGCCCCAGCATTTT. Protein sequence: CASTRDRAQPQHF.

This clonotype has a count of ten or more. The chain has TRBV20-1 and TRBJ2-1; tentatively, D is TRBD2 (6 bases). V lost 6 bases and J 5 bases, leaving 26 bases between the germline ends. CDR1 and CDR2 from the germline V gene are DFQATT and SNEGSKA (reference sequence). The CDR3 is 17 residues long. Here the CDR3 DNA reads TGCAGTGCCCTAAAGGCAAAGCGGGTTGGTAAAAACAATGAGCAGTTCTTC. It yields the protein CSALKAKRVGKNNEQFF.

This clonotype was detected many times. The genes are TRBV5-1 and TRBJ2-2; 8 bases align to TRBD2. CDR3 length: 17 residues. V was pared by 2 bases and J by 4 bases, with 10 bases of the junction left unmatched. Germline V gene lookup returns CDR1 SGHRS and CDR2 YFSETQ. The CDR3 sequence: CASSFSAPGGPTGELFF. In DNA, the CDR3 is TGCGCCAGCAGCTTCTCGGCCCCGGGAGGGCCCACCGGGGAGCTGTTTTTT.